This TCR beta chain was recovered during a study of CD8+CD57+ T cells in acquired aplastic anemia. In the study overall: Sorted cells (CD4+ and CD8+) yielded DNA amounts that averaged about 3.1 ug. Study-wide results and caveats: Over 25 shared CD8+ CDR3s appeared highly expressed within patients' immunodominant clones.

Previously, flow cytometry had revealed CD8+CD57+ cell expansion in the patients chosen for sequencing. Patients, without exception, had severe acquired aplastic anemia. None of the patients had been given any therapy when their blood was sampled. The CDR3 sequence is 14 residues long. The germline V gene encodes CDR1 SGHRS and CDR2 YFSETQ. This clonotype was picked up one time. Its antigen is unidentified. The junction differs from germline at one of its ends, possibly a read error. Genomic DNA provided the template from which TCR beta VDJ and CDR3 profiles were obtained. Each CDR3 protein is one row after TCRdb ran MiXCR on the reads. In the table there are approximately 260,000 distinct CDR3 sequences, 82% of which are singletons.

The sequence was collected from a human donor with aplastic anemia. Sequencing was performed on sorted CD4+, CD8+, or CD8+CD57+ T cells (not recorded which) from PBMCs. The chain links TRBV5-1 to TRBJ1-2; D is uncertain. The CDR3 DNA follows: TGTGCCAGCAGCTCCCCAACCTCGACAAGACGCTACACCTTC. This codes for CASSSPTSTRRYTF.